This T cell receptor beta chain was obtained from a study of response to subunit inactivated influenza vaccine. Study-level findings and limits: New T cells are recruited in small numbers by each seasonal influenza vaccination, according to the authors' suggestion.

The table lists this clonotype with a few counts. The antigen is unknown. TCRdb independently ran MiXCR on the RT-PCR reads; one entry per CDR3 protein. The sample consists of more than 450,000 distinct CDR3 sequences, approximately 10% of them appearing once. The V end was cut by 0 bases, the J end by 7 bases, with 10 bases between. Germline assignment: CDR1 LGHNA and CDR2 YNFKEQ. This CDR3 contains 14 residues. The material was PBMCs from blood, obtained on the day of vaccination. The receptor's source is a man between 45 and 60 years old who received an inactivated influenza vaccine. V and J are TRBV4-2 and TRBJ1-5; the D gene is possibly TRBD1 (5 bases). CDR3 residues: CASSQERGWQPQHF. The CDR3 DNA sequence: TGTGCCAGCAGCCAAGAAAGGGGCTGGCAGCCCCAGCATTTT.